The 29 T cell receptor delta chains below come from one sample, sequenced in a study of human gamma delta and Vdelta1 T cells. TCRdb re-called the PCR reads via CATT. The profile shows roughly 690 delta-chain clones, around 30% of them singletons. Sequencing used Vdelta1 gamma-delta T cells from blood. The source is a human donor in good health.

The chain is built from TRDV1 and TRDJ1, with TRDD3 identical over 12 bases. The CDR3 totals 23 residues. J lost 2 bases, V lost 4 bases, and 26 bases had no gene match. CDR1 is TSWWSYY and CDR2 is QGS in the germline V gene. CDR3 protein: CALGVRYHGKLWGIRVDTDKLIF. DNA for the CDR3: TGTGCTCTTGGGGTACGCTACCATGGAAAGCTCTGGGGGATACGCGTAGATACCGATAAACTCATCTTT.

In its sample, this clone was seen a few times. A far larger clone is one base from this, pointing to a likely read error. Additional DNA sequences in this sample encode the identical CDR3. The rearrangement links TRDV2 to TRDJ1; a possible D gene is TRDD3 (5 bases). Germline CDR1 GEAIGNYY, CDR2 EKD. CDR3 size: 24 residues. The V end was cut by 0 bases, the J end by 0 bases, with 37 bases between. This chain's CDR3 is CACDTVGSSGRDVGRKKNTDKLIF. In DNA, the CDR3 is TGTGCCTGTGACACCGTAGGCTCAAGCGGGAGGGATGTAGGACGAAAAAAAAACACCGATAAACTCATCTTT.

A remark on this clone: This DNA's translation and the protein TCRdb lists, from a much larger clone, do not match at residue 13, likely due to a read error; the protein shown is translated from the DNA. The chain uses TRDV1 and TRDJ1; possible D gene TRDD3, 6 bases. From germline, CDR1 is TSWWSYY and CDR2 QGS. The CDR3 length is 23 residues. Trimming removed 1 base from V and 0 bases from J, with 33 bases in between. This CDR3 reads CALGERTSWIWGLRSRYTDKLIF. CDR3 nucleotide sequence: TGTGCTCTTGGGGAACGGACCTCCTGGATTTGGGGGCTACGCTCTAGGTACACCGATAAACTCATCTTT.

The table lists this clone with a count of one. A far larger clone lies a single base away; this is likely a read error. This sequence joins TRDV1 and TRDJ1, with 9 positions matching TRDD3. This CDR3 has 27 residues. The V gene's germline CDR1 is TSWWSYY and CDR2 QGS. The junction had 39 bases not matched to a gene; V was cut back by 1 base and J by 3 bases. As DNA, the CDR3 is TGTGCTCTTGGGGAACCTCTATTCAGGAAGCGGCCTTCCTTGGATGGGGGATATTGCCTGGGATCCGATAAACTCATCTTT. Translating gives CALGEPLFRKRPSLDGGYCLGSDKLIF.

The table lists this clone with a few counts. A far bigger clonotype differs at one base, so this is likely a read error. The same CDR3 can be traced to other DNA sequences in this sample. V gene TRDV1 combines with J gene TRDJ1, with 7 bases identical to TRDD3. V trimming: 6 bases; J trimming: 0 bases; junction bases outside the gene matches: 22. The germline gives CDR1 TSWWSYY, CDR2 QGS. CDR3 length: 20 residues. CDR3 region: CALGVNFPSYRGGYTDKLIF. The CDR3 nucleotides read TGTGCTCTTGGAGTCAATTTTCCTTCGTACAGGGGGGGATACACCGATAAACTCATCTTT.

This clone has just a few counts. This probably arose from a read error, given a far larger clone one base away. The chain uses TRDV1 and TRDJ1; 10 positions agree with TRDD3. Trimming at V came to 1 base and at J to 3 bases, leaving 20 bases not matched to a gene. Germline V gives CDR1 TSWWSYY, CDR2 QGS. The CDR3 has 21 amino acids. The CDR3 DNA reads TGTGCTCTTGGGGAACCTACCGATTACTGGGGGATCCCACCCTTCCCCGATAAACTCATCTTT. Protein product: CALGEPTDYWGIPPFPDKLIF.

About this clone itself: Mismatch with germline at one junction end may stem from a read error. In the same sample, other DNA sequences code for this CDR3. This chain uses TRDV1 with TRDJ1; 12 nucleotides line up with TRDD3. This CDR3 has 20 amino acids. Germline V gene data show CDR1 as TSWWSYY and CDR2 as QGS. CDR3 loop: CALGVGPVLAWGIRTDKLIF. CDR3 DNA: TGTGCTCTCGGGGTTGGCCCTGTCTTAGCCTGGGGGATACGTACCGATAAACTCATCTTT.

This clone was counted only a few times. This likely stems from a read error, as it lies one base from a far larger clone. The chain links TRDV1 to TRDJ1; TRDD3 matches 8 bases. The CDR3 runs to 23 residues. Germline assignment: CDR1 TSWWSYY and CDR2 QGS. Written as DNA, the CDR3 is TGTGCTCTTGGGGAACTTTGGTCCTACCCTCTTATGGGGGGATATAACAGCTGGGTTAAACCCATCTTT. Translation gives CALGELWSYPLMGGYNSWVKPIF.

This clone is categorized as medium-sized. A read error is likely here: a far larger clone is one base away. The rearrangement links TRDV1 to TRDJ1; 13 nucleotides agree with TRDD3. CDR1 is TSWWSYY, CDR2 QGS, per germline. The CDR3 is made up of 21 amino acids. In DNA form, the CDR3 reads TGTGCTCTTGGGGACATAGCTCGGCCTTCCTACTGGGGGATACGTACCGATAAACTCACCTTT. This codes for CALGDIARPSYWGIRTDKLTF.

Remarks on this clone: This likely traces to a read error, being one base from a far larger clone. Other DNA sequences in this specimen translate into the identical CDR3. The V call is TRDV1, the J call TRDJ1, with 12 bases fitting TRDD3. The CDR3 covers 21 residues. The V gene's germline CDR1 is TSWWSYY and CDR2 QGS. The CDR3 DNA reads as TGTGCTCTTGGGGTTGGCCCTGTCTTAGCCTGGGGGATACGGCACACTGATAAACTCATCTTT. Its protein product is CALGVGPVLAWGIRHTDKLIF.

By share, this clone ranks as medium-sized. Since a far larger clone is one base different, this is likely a read error. This chain links TRDV1 with TRDJ1, with 10 bases aligning to TRDD3. CDR3 size: 21 residues. Looked up from germline, CDR1 is TSWWSYY and CDR2 is QGS. With V trimmed by 5 bases and J by 3 bases, 24 bases remained unmatched. The CDR3 protein is CALGNYLHSYRGIRGADKLIF. The CDR3 coding sequence is TGTGCTCTTGGGAACTACCTTCACTCCTATCGGGGGATACGGGGAGCCGATAAACTCATCTTT.

By share, this clone ranks as medium-sized. This is likely an artifact of a read error, given a far larger clone one base away. This chain joins TRDV1 and TRDJ1, with 13 bases matching TRDD3. Unmatched junction bases numbered 18, after V lost 3 bases and J lost 2 bases. The germline V gene encodes CDR1 TSWWSYY and CDR2 QGS. This CDR3 comprises 21 residues. Written as DNA, the CDR3 is TGTGCTCTTGGGGACATAGCTCGGCCTCCCTACTGGGGGATACGTACCGATAAACTCATCTTT. As protein: CALGDIARPPYWGIRTDKLIF.

With respect to this clone: TCRdb shows a much larger clone's protein in place of this DNA's translation, and the two differ at residue 13, likely through a read error; the protein shown is translated from the DNA. The V and J genes are TRDV1 and TRDJ1; D tentatively reads TRDD2 or TRDD3 (6 bases each). The germline gives CDR1 TSWWSYY, CDR2 QGS. V lost 2 bases, J lost 0 bases, and 28 bases lay in between. The CDR3 length is 21 residues. The CDR3 loop is CALGEGPPTSWGVGYTDKLIF. DNA of the CDR3: TGTGCTCTTGGGGAAGGTCCTCCTACGAGTTGGGGGGTAGGGTACACCGATAAACTCATCTTT.

As concerns this clone: TCRdb has a much larger clone's protein, which differs at residue 6 from the translation of this DNA, likely because of a read error; what is shown is the protein translated from the DNA. The V gene is TRDV1, the J gene TRDJ1; 12 bases fit TRDD3. Per the germline V gene, CDR1 is TSWWSYY and CDR2 is QGS. The ends lost 4 bases at V and 0 bases at J; junction bases unmatched: 18. CDR3 length: 21 amino acids. The CDR3 DNA sequence: TGTGCTCTTGGGGTTGACCCTGTCTTAGCCTGGGGGATACGGCACACCGATAAACTCATCTTT. Its translation is CALGVDPVLAWGIRHTDKLIF.

By its share, this clone is medium-sized. V and J are TRDV1 and TRDJ1; 9 positions match TRDD2. CDR3 length: 13 residues. Germline V gene sequence: CDR1 TSWWSYY, CDR2 QGS. The junction had 3 bases not matched to a gene; V was cut back by 3 bases and J by 7 bases. CDR3: CALGDPSYGKLIF. As DNA, the CDR3 is TGTGCTCTTGGGGACCCTTCCTACGGTAAACTCATCTTT.

This clone showed up just once. This probably arose from a read error, given a far larger clone one base away. The chain is built from TRDV1 and TRDJ1, with D tentatively TRDD3 (5 bases). This CDR3 spans 20 amino acids. The germline gives CDR1 TSWWSYY, CDR2 QGS. CDR3 amino acids: CALVELRSAQLVAYTDKLIF. CDR3 coding DNA: TGTGCTCTTGTGGAACTACGTTCAGCTCAACTGGTCGCGTACACCGATAAACTCATCTTT.

In the case of this clone: A far bigger clonotype differs at one base, so this is likely a read error. Other DNA sequences of this sample code for an identical CDR3. The chain is built from TRDV1 and TRDJ1, with TRDD3 matching 7 bases. The CDR3 has 18 residues. CDR1 and CDR2 from the germline V gene are TSWWSYY and QGS. CDR3 sequence: CALGEIWRGILLGDKLIF. The CDR3 DNA follows: TGTGCCCTTGGGGAGATCTGGCGGGGGATCCTCTTGGGCGATAAACTCATCTTT.

In regard to this clone: A read error is the likely source, as a far larger clone sits one nucleotide away. The chain employs TRDV1 and TRDJ1, with 10 bases fitting TRDD3. The CDR3 length is 20 residues. CDR1 is TSWWSYY and CDR2 is QGS in the germline V gene. The CDR3: CALGESPFLWGISYTDKIIF. DNA of the CDR3: TGTGCTCTTGGGGAATCTCCCTTCCTCTGGGGGATATCGTACACCGATAAAATCATCTTT.

This clone is medium-sized in the sample. A read error likely explains this, since a far larger clone differs by one base. Other DNA sequences of this sample code for an identical CDR3. The rearrangement uses TRDV1 and TRDJ1; 10 nucleotides align to TRDD3. Germline lookup yields CDR1 TSWWSYY and CDR2 QGS. CDR3 length equals 21 residues. In DNA, the CDR3 is TGTGCTCTTGGGAACTACCTTCACTTCTATCGGGGGATACGGGGAGCCGATAAGCTCATCTTT. Its translation is CALGNYLHFYRGIRGADKLIF.

Comments on this clone: A far larger clone is off by one base, so a read error is likely. Other DNA sequences from this sample encode an identical CDR3 as well. V and J are TRDV1 and TRDJ1, with 7 bases that match TRDD3. Per germline, CDR1 TSWWSYY and CDR2 QGS. The length of the CDR3 is 20 residues. CDR3 residues: CALGVNFPSYRGGYTDKLIF. CDR3 nucleotide sequence: TGTGCTCTCGGGGTCAATTTTCCTTCGTACAGGGGGGGATACACCGATAAACTCATCTTT.

Concerning this clone: TCRdb's entry gives the protein of a much larger clone, which mismatches this DNA's translation at residue 14, likely from a read error; the protein reported here is translated from the DNA. The V call is TRDV1, the J call TRDJ1; 11 nucleotides align to TRDD3. Germline V CDR1 and CDR2: TSWWSYY, QGS. The CDR3 spans 21 residues. V gave up 4 bases and J gave up 0 bases; unmatched junction bases: 19. Here the CDR3 DNA reads TGTGCTCTTGGGGTTGGCCCTGTCTTAGCCTGGGGGATACAGCACACCGATAAACTCATCTTT. It is translated as CALGVGPVLAWGIQHTDKLIF.

Relative to its sample, this clone is medium-sized (0.01 to 0.1%). A far bigger clonotype differs at one base, so this is likely a read error. The chain carries TRDV1 and TRDJ1; TRDD3 matches at 9 bases. V shed 1 base and J 0 bases; nucleotides not matched to a gene: 12. The CDR3 runs to 19 residues. Germline V gene data show CDR1 as TSWWSYY and CDR2 as QGS. The CDR3 region has the DNA TGTGCTCTTGGGGAACAGCCGTACCCGTGGGGGATAAACACCGATAAACTCATCTTT. It yields the protein CALGEQPYPWGINTDKLIF.

This clone is termed medium-sized. With only one base between it and a far larger clone, this is likely a read error. This chain links TRDV1 with TRDJ1; 9 bases line up with TRDD3. The V and J ends lost 1 base and 0 bases, in that order; junction bases with no gene match: 12. CDR1 is TSWWSYY, CDR2 QGS, per germline. The CDR3 contains 19 residues. As DNA, the CDR3 is TGTGCTCTTGGGGAACAGTCGTCCCCGTGGGGGATAAACACCGATAAACTCATCTTT. It specifies CALGEQSSPWGINTDKLIF.

Comment on this clone: A far larger clone is off by one base, so a read error is likely. The chain uses TRDV2 and TRDJ1; D is possibly TRDD3 (5 bases). The CDR3 has 24 residues. The germline V and J ends were trimmed by 0 bases and 4 bases, with 41 bases remaining between them. Germline CDR1 and CDR2: GEAIGNYY and EKD. CDR3 residues: CACDTVGSSGRDVGRKKNIDKLIF. The CDR3 DNA follows: TGTGCCTGTGACACCGTAGGCTCAAGCGGGCGGGATGTAGGACGAAAAAAAAACATCGATAAACTCATCTTT.

This clone is termed medium-sized. This likely came from a read error, as a far larger clone is one base away. The chain has TRDV1 and TRDJ1, with 13 bases matching TRDD3. Germline trimming cut 3 bases from V and 2 bases from J; bases unmatched to any gene: 18. In germline, CDR1 is TSWWSYY, CDR2 QGS. CDR3 length: 21 residues. CDR3 residues: CALGDTARPSYWGIRTDKLIF. CDR3 coding DNA: TGTGCTCTTGGGGACACAGCTCGGCCTTCCTACTGGGGGATACGTACCGATAAACTCATCTTT.

This clone has more than one count but fewer than ten. With only one base between it and a far larger clone, this is likely a read error. The rearrangement uses TRDV1 and TRDJ1; 7 bases line up with TRDD3. CDR3 size: 22 residues. Germline CDR1 reads TSWWSYY; CDR2 reads QGS. V lost 2 bases to trimming and J lost 4 bases; unmatched junction nucleotides: 28. The CDR3 here is CALGENSDPVRDTLNWDDKLIF. The CDR3 DNA sequence: TGTGCTCTTGGGGAAAACTCCGATCCCGTGAGGGATACCCTCAATTGGGACGATAAACTCATCTTT.

This clone is categorized as medium-sized (0.01 to 0.1%). Other DNA sequences in this specimen translate into the identical CDR3. The J gene is TRDJ1, the V gene TRDV1; 7 bases match TRDD3. Germline V gene sequence: CDR1 TSWWSYY, CDR2 QGS. Unmatched junction bases numbered 10, after V lost 4 bases and J lost 2 bases. This CDR3 spans 16 amino acids. CDR3 DNA: TGTGCTCTTGGGGGTAGGGGGAGGATACGGACCGATAAACTCATCTTT. It is translated as CALGGRGRIRTDKLIF.

As for this clone: It differs at one base from a far larger clone, so likely a read error. The chain combines TRDV1 with TRDJ1; 8 nucleotides agree with TRDD3. This CDR3 contains 17 residues. Germline trimming cut 6 bases from V and 1 base from J; bases unmatched to any gene: 13. Germline assignment: CDR1 TSWWSYY and CDR2 QGS. CDR3 in DNA: TGTGCTCTTGGCTCCCCCTACTGGGGGCCCTGCACCGATAAACTCATCTTT. Protein sequence: CALGSPYWGPCTDKLIF.

With respect to this clone: TCRdb's entry gives the protein of a much larger clone, which mismatches this DNA's translation at residue 5, likely from a read error; the protein reported here is translated from the DNA. The V call is TRDV1, the J call TRDJ1, with TRDD3 matching 10 bases. Trimming took 4 bases from V and 3 from J; bases not matched to a gene: 23. This CDR3 spans 21 amino acids. The germline gives CDR1 TSWWSYY, CDR2 QGS. This chain's CDR3 is CALGGPTEYWGIPPFPDKLIF. CDR3 in DNA: TGTGCTCTTGGGGGACCTACCGAGTACTGGGGGATCCCACCCTTCCCCGATAAACTCATCTTT.